This TCR beta chain is from a study of cytomegalovirus exposure and HLA in healthy donors. On the study more broadly: Counted in an early data release were 75 million to 85 million unique TCRs from HLA-typed donors.

Study results and caveats: Reported results showed that the classifier diagnosed cytomegalovirus status with high specificity and sensitivity. According to the study, 150 to 200 TCR beta chains were cytomegalovirus-associated. Sequencing had likely introduced a cluster of highly shared sequence variants as an artifact.

Germline CDR1 reads MNHNY; CDR2 reads SVGAGI (reference sequence). The CDR3 has 15 amino acids. The junction had 7 bases not matched to a gene; V was cut back by 7 bases and J by 3 bases. For this clone: What it binds is not known.

PCR used 60 Vbeta primers and 13 Jbeta primers. TCRdb's table, derived via immunoSEQ multiplex PCR, lists solely in-frame clones and lacks some. The table records 95,000 to 100,000 clones, over 60% of them present only once. The sequencing input was PBMCs. The V call is TRBV6-6, the J call TRBJ1-5; 9 nucleotides match TRBD1. This receptor was obtained from a female donor in good health and CMV-seronegative. The CDR3, as DNA: TGTGCCAGCAACTTCGGACAGGGGTTCAATCAGCCCCAGCATTTT. Translated: CASNFGQGFNQPQHF.